The 28 T cell receptor beta chains below were found in one sample sequenced in a study of CD8 T cells in Susac syndrome. RNA totalling 0.5 to 1 ug underwent reverse transcription with random hexamers. Each CDR3 protein gets one entry after TCRdb re-called the immunoSEQ multiplex PCR reads with MiXCR. This repertoire shows approximately 140,000 distinct CDR3 sequences, around 95% found once; its top ten account for over 0.1%. Sequencing used CD4+ T cells from PBMCs. These receptors all come from a human donor with multiple sclerosis.

V and J are TRBV20-1 and TRBJ1-1; 8 bases match TRBD1. The CDR3 length is 14 residues. CDR1 and CDR2 from the germline V gene are DFQATT and SNEGSKA (reference sequence). With V trimmed by 0 bases and J by 4 bases, 4 bases remained unmatched. The CDR3 DNA reads TGCAGTGCTAGAGAGGGGACAGGAGTCACTGAAGCTTTCTTT. Encoded protein: CSAREGTGVTEAFF.

The genes are TRBV9 and TRBJ1-1, with a possible D match to TRBD1 (6 bases). Germline V gives CDR1 SGDLS, CDR2 YYNGEE. V was clipped by 0 bases and J by 1 base, with 10 bases between them. This CDR3 is built from 15 residues. CDR3 in amino acids: CASSVVLGQNTEAFF. Here the CDR3 DNA reads TGTGCCAGCAGCGTAGTATTGGGACAGAACACTGAAGCTTTCTTT.

The J gene is TRBJ1-2, the V gene TRBV5-4, with D perhaps TRBD1 (6 bases). The germline gives CDR1 SGHNT, CDR2 YYREEE (reference sequence). The V end lost 3 bases, the J end lost 8 bases, and 20 bases lay between the germline ends. The CDR3 extends over 15 amino acids. CDR3 sequence (DNA): TGTGCCAGCAGCTGGCGCCGAGGGGGATTCGACGGCTACACCTTC. Protein sequence: CASSWRRGGFDGYTF. Filled out from reference TRBV5-4 and TRBJ1-2, the complete variable domain reads ETGVTQSPTHLIKTRGQQVTLRCSSQSGHNTVSWYQQALGQGPQFIFQYYREEENGRGNFPPRFSGLQFPNYSSELNVNALELDDSALYLCASSWRRGGFDGYTFGSGTRLTVV.

This rearrangement joins TRBV20-1 to TRBJ1-2; no clear D gene. The CDR3 covers 12 residues. Germline V lookup: CDR1 DFQATT, CDR2 SNEGSKA (reference sequence). V shed 6 bases and J shed 6 bases, with 14 bases lying between them. For the CDR3, the DNA is TGCAGTGCAAGTTGGGGAGGGAATGGCTACACCTTC. This encodes CSASWGGNGYTF.

V is TRBV14 and J is TRBJ2-2; D remains ambiguous. The germline gives CDR1 SGHDN, CDR2 FVKESK. V dropped 2 bases and J dropped 8 bases, with 9 bases sitting between them. The CDR3 spans 13 residues. Here the CDR3 DNA reads TGTGCCAGCAGCCAATTTCCACAGGGGGAGCTGTTTTTT. The encoded protein is CASSQFPQGELFF.

This chain links TRBV20-1 with TRBJ1-3; D uncertain. This CDR3 comprises 13 residues. The germline gives CDR1 DFQATT, CDR2 SNEGSKA (reference sequence). The V gene lost 3 bases and the J gene lost 0 bases, with 6 bases spanning the gap. The CDR3 nucleotides read TGCAGTGCTAGGGGCCTCTCTGGAAACACCATATATTTT. It is translated as CSARGLSGNTIYF.

J is TRBJ1-3 and V is TRBV3-1, with D maybe TRBD1 (6 bases). CDR1 and CDR2 (germline): LGHDT, YNNKEL (reference sequence). V was cut by 2 bases and J by 4 bases, with 12 bases left in between. This CDR3 spans 15 amino acids. This CDR3 reads CASSQLTGWGNTIYF. The CDR3 DNA follows: TGTGCCAGCAGCCAACTCACAGGGTGGGGAAACACCATATATTTT.

This chain connects TRBV3-1 to TRBJ2-7; TRBD2 matches at 8 bases. V was pared by 0 bases and J by 6 bases, with 13 bases of the junction left unmatched. The CDR3 sequence is 17 residues long. Germline V gene lookup returns CDR1 LGHDT and CDR2 YNNKEL (reference sequence). The CDR3 region has the DNA TGTGCCAGCAGCCAAGATGTCCAAGAGCGGGAGTGGGTCGAGCAGTACTTC. Translating gives CASSQDVQEREWVEQYF.

The rearrangement links TRBV28 to TRBJ2-5, with D perhaps given as TRBD1 or TRBD2 (5 bases each). In germline, CDR1 is MDHEN, CDR2 SYDVKM. V lost 6 bases to trimming and J lost 5 bases, with 13 bases between them. The CDR3 has 13 amino acids. CDR3 region: CASSRGDSETQYF. CDR3 sequence (DNA): TGTGCCAGCAGCCGGGGCGACAGCGAGACCCAGTACTTC.

The chain recombines TRBV29-1 with TRBJ2-1; D could derive from TRBD1 or TRBD2 (5 bases each). V was pared by 7 bases and J by 0 bases, with 16 bases between. Germline V CDR1 and CDR2: SQVTM, ANQGSEA. The CDR3 consists of 15 residues. The CDR3 sequence is CSALPGAASYNEQFF. The CDR3 DNA follows: TGCAGCGCTCTCCCCGGGGCGGCCTCCTACAATGAGCAGTTCTTC.

The chain recombines TRBV12-3 or TRBV12-4 with TRBJ2-2, with a possible D match to TRBD1 (5 bases). V was clipped by 5 bases and J by 7 bases, with 17 bases between them. There are 15 residues in the CDR3. For the CDR3, the DNA is TGTGCCAGCAGTCCAAGAACCCCAGGGTACGGGGAGCTGTTTTTT. Translation: CASSPRTPGYGELFF.

This rearrangement joins TRBV20-1 to TRBJ1-5; 10 bases are shared with TRBD1. Germline assignment: CDR1 DFQATT and CDR2 SNEGSKA (reference sequence). V lost 5 bases to trimming and J lost 7 bases; unmatched junction nucleotides: 8. CDR3 size: 14 residues. The CDR3 sequence is CSALLTGGRQPQHF. The CDR3 coding sequence is TGCAGTGCTTTACTGACAGGGGGCCGACAGCCCCAGCATTTT.

CDR3 DNA sequence: TGTGCCAGCAATGGGGGGTGGGAGACCCAGTACTTC. Amino acids: CASNGGWETQYF. The chain combines TRBV28 with TRBJ2-5; tentatively, D is TRBD2 (6 bases). This CDR3 region has 12 residues. Germline loops: CDR1 MDHEN, CDR2 SYDVKM. Trimming took off 7 bases at V and 5 bases at J, with 11 bases between the two ends.

The gene calls are TRBV29-1 and TRBJ2-7, with D tentatively TRBD2 (5 bases). V lost 3 bases, J lost 2 bases, and 8 bases lay in between. The CDR3 is 12 residues long. Looked up from germline, CDR1 is SQVTM and CDR2 is ANQGSEA. CDR3 nucleotide sequence: TGCAGCGTTGAGTGGGGAGCCTACGAGCAGTACTTC. Translated: CSVEWGAYEQYF.

The rearrangement uses TRBV12-3 or TRBV12-4 and TRBJ2-5; no clear D gene. V shed 3 bases and J shed 5 bases, with 10 bases lying between them. CDR3 length: 13 amino acids. The CDR3 DNA sequence: TGTGCCAGCAGTTTCTTCCGTTCGGAGACCCAGTACTTC. Its translation: CASSFFRSETQYF.

In DNA form, the CDR3 reads TGTGCCTGGTCTAGCGGGGGACTTTCCTACGAGCAGTACTTC. It codes for CAWSSGGLSYEQYF. V gene TRBV30 combines with J gene TRBJ2-7, with TRBD2 matching over 10 bases. The CDR3 has 14 amino acids. After removal of 5 bases from V and 1 base from J, the junction contained 5 bases not matched to a gene. Germline V gives CDR1 GTSNPN, CDR2 SVGIG (reference sequence). Full variable domain (missing parts from reference TRBV30 and TRBJ2-7): SQTIHQWPATLVQPVGSPLSLECTVEGTSNPNLYWYRQAAGRGLQLLFYSVGIGQISSEVPQNLSASRPQDRQFILSSKKLLLSDSGFYLCAWSSGGLSYEQYFGPGTRLTVT.

The chain combines TRBV9 with TRBJ2-6; D is ambiguous. Germline CDR1 is SGDLS and CDR2 is YYNGEE. V was pared by 7 bases and J by 1 base, with 9 bases between. The CDR3 runs to 14 residues. The CDR3 spells CASESVSGANVLTF. CDR3 sequence (DNA): TGTGCCAGCGAGAGCGTATCTGGGGCCAACGTCCTGACTTTC.

The chain combines TRBV14 with TRBJ1-6; D perhaps matches TRBD1 (5 bases). Germline V gives CDR1 SGHDN, CDR2 FVKESK. The CDR3 runs to 15 residues. Between the trimmed V and J ends, which lost 1 base and 9 bases, there was a span of 13 bases. CDR3 region: CASSQALGLSSPLHF. DNA of the CDR3: TGTGCCAGCAGCCAAGCTCTGGGGCTTAGTTCACCCCTCCACTTT.

V gene TRBV27 combines with J gene TRBJ2-3; D is unclear. The germline gives CDR1 MNHEY, CDR2 SMNVEV (reference sequence). Trimming pared 4 bases from V and 2 bases from J, leaving 25 bases between. This CDR3 comprises 19 residues. CDR3 DNA: TGTGCCAGCAGTTCACCTATCGGACGAGAGAATATTGACACAGATACGCAGTATTTT. This translates into CASSSPIGRENIDTDTQYF.

The V call is TRBV15, the J call TRBJ2-6; D call uncertain. The CDR3 has 16 amino acids. Germline CDR1 and CDR2: LNHNV and YYDKDF (reference sequence). The V end was cut by 0 bases, the J end by 0 bases, with 6 bases between. In DNA form, the CDR3 reads TGTGCCACCAGCAGAGAAATGGTCTCTGGGGCCAACGTCCTGACTTTC. This codes for CATSREMVSGANVLTF.

The chain links TRBV20-1 to TRBJ2-7; D not resolved. CDR3 length: 13 amino acids. V dropped 3 bases and J dropped 3 bases, with 12 bases sitting between them. Germline V CDR1 and CDR2: DFQATT, SNEGSKA (reference sequence). The CDR3 here is CSASETYGYEQYF. The CDR3 DNA is TGCAGTGCTAGTGAGACTTATGGCTACGAGCAGTACTTC.

The J gene is TRBJ2-3, the V gene TRBV7-2; no clear D gene. V shed 1 base and J shed 14 bases, with 13 bases lying between them. The CDR3 consists of 12 residues. Germline V gives CDR1 SGHTA, CDR2 FQGNSA. The CDR3 is CASSLGVYTGYF. DNA for the CDR3: TGTGCCAGCAGCTTAGGGGTCTATACGGGGTATTTT.

The chain carries TRBV20-1 and TRBJ2-5; TRBD2 might be the D (5 bases). The CDR3 loop spans 12 amino acids. Looked up from germline, CDR1 is DFQATT and CDR2 is SNEGSKA (reference sequence). V shed 6 bases and J shed 5 bases, with 13 bases lying between them. The CDR3, as DNA: TGCAGTGCCAATCTAGCAGCCGAGACCCAGTACTTC. This encodes CSANLAAETQYF.

This clonotype was seen a single time. The chain carries TRBV12-3 or TRBV12-4 and TRBJ2-6; 9 positions agree with TRBD1. The CDR3 runs 16 residues. Trimming took 4 bases from V and 3 from J; bases not matched to a gene: 4. The CDR3 region has the DNA TGTGCCAGCAGTTCACGGGACAGGGATGGGGCCAACGTCCTGACTTTC. It encodes CASSSRDRDGANVLTF.

The chain links TRBV3-1 to TRBJ2-1, with 7 bases that match TRBD1. The CDR3 loop spans 14 amino acids. Germline values: CDR1 LGHDT, CDR2 YNNKEL (reference sequence). With V trimmed by 4 bases and J by 6 bases, 6 bases remained unmatched. For the CDR3, the DNA is TGTGCCAGCAGCCCAAAGGGACAGAGCAATGAGCAGTTCTTC. Its protein is CASSPKGQSNEQFF.

The chain joins TRBV30 to TRBJ2-4; 9 nucleotides agree with TRBD1. Germline lookup yields CDR1 GTSNPN and CDR2 SVGIG (reference sequence). Trimming took 8 bases from V and 2 from J; bases not matched to a gene: 4. The CDR3 runs to 13 residues. In DNA, the CDR3 is TGTGCCGCGACAGGGGGATCCAAAAACATTCAGTACTTC. The encoded protein is CAATGGSKNIQYF.

The chain uses TRBV28 and TRBJ2-3, with D tentatively TRBD1 or TRBD2 (6 bases each). The CDR3 covers 17 residues. Trimming pared 6 bases from V and 1 base from J, leaving 20 bases between. Looked up from germline, CDR1 is MDHEN and CDR2 is SYDVKM. The CDR3, as DNA: TGTGCCAGCAGGCCCGGGGGACAACTGCCGGGCACAGATACGCAGTATTTT. Translation: CASRPGGQLPGTDTQYF.

This clonotype has only one observation. V gene TRBV2 combines with J gene TRBJ2-7; a weak D match, TRBD1 (6 bases). Germline values: CDR1 SNHLY, CDR2 FYNNEI. The V end was cut by 6 bases, the J end by 8 bases, with 17 bases between. CDR3 size: 13 residues. The CDR3 sequence is CASRYRVLVKQYF. The CDR3 DNA sequence: TGTGCCAGCAGGTACAGGGTCTTGGTGAAGCAGTACTTC.